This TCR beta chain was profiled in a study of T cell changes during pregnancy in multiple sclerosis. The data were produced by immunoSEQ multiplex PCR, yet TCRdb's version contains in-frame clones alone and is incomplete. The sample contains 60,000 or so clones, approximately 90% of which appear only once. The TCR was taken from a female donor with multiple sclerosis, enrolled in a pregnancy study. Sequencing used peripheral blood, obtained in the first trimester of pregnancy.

The DNA for the CDR3 is TGTGCCAGCAGCCTCGGGACAGGGGTCGACAATGAGCAGTTCTTC. Its translation: CASSLGTGVDNEQFF. The V call is TRBV6-1, the J call TRBJ2-1, with 10 bases identical to TRBD1. Trimming cost V 6 bases and J 5 bases; bases outside gene matches: 7. Germline-derived CDR1 and CDR2 are MNHNS and SASEGT. This CDR3 spans 15 amino acids.